Listed below are T cell receptor beta chains from one sample, sequenced in a study of glioma-infiltrating T cells after dendritic cell vaccination. The protocol was immunoSEQ multiplex PCR, while the TCRdb copy is restricted to in-frame clones and leaves out a portion. The repertoire consists of tens of thousands of clones, with about 76% occurring once and the leading ten covering around 8%. The sequenced sample was blood, obtained before dendritic cell vaccination. These receptor sequences come from a human donor with glioblastoma. Each CDR3 is given with its conserved first and last residue. D genes are given only for firm matches. Part of the rows lack a size; the others show once, few, many or a class for expanded clones.

-	-	TRBJ1-2	TRBV7-2	TGTGCCAGCAGCTTAGAGGAGGTTACGGGTGGCTACACCTTC	CASSLEEVTGGYTF
-	-	TRBJ2-1	TRBV5-1	TGCGCCAGCAGCTCGGGAGAGAATGAGCAGTTCTTC	CASSSGENEQFF
-	TRBD1	TRBJ1-2	TRBV7-2	TGTGCCAGCAGCTCAGGACAGGGAGAGTATGGCTACACCTTC	CASSSGQGEYGYTF
few	-	TRBJ1-5	TRBV2	TGTGCCAGCAGTGTCGGGGGGATGGGGGGTCAGCCCCAGCATTTT	CASSVGGMGGQPQHF
-	TRBD2	TRBJ2-1	TRBV9	TGTGCCAGCAGCCCCCGAGGGACTAGCGGGGGGGCCATCTACAATGAGCAGTTCTTC	CASSPRGTSGGAIYNEQFF
-	TRBD2	TRBJ2-2	TRBV19	TGTGCCAGTACCCTAGCGGGGTTGACCGGGGAGCTGTTTTTT	CASTLAGLTGELFF
once	TRBD2	TRBJ2-5	TRBV5-1	TGCGCCAGCAGCTTGGTACTAGCGGGGGGGGAAGAGACCCAGTACTTC	CASSLVLAGGEETQYF
-	-	TRBJ2-7	TRBV7-6	TGTGCCAGCAGCCGAGCGGCGGGTCCGTCCTACGAGCAGTACTTC	CASSRAAGPSYEQYF
-	-	TRBJ1-2	TRBV7-2	TGTGCCAGCAGCTTAGCTGGAGGTGTCTCTGGCTACACCTTC	CASSLAGGVSGYTF
-	-	TRBJ2-3	TRBV5-4	TGTGCCAGCAGCCCTATCCAGGGGTCCACAGATACGCAGTATTTT	CASSPIQGSTDTQYF